The 30 T cell receptor beta chains in this list originate from one sample, sequenced in a study of cytomegalovirus exposure and HLA in healthy donors. The PCR contained 60 Vbeta and 13 Jbeta primers. The protocol was immunoSEQ multiplex PCR, while the TCRdb copy is restricted to in-frame clones and leaves out a portion. The sample lists about 94,000 clones, around 73% occurring once. Material: PBMCs. These receptor sequences come from an older woman in good health and CMV-seronegative.

The V and J genes are TRBV9 and TRBJ1-1; no firm D call. This CDR3 contains 13 residues. The germline V gene has CDR1 SGDLS and CDR2 YYNGEE. V was shortened by 1 base and J by 2 bases, with 6 bases between the two germline ends. The CDR3 DNA sequence: TGTGCCAGCAGCGTATCTAGTAACACTGAAGCTTTCTTT. Translation: CASSVSSNTEAFF.

The genes are TRBV5-1 and TRBJ2-7; TRBD1 matches 9 bases. Germline V CDR1 and CDR2: SGHRS, YFSETQ. Unmatched junction bases numbered 1, after V lost 4 bases and J lost 5 bases. CDR3 length equals 12 residues. CDR3 nucleotides: TGCGCCAGCAGCAGACAGGGGGACGAGCAGTACTTC. As protein: CASSRQGDEQYF.

The J gene is TRBJ2-5, the V gene TRBV9; TRBD1 might be the D (6 bases). Germline CDR1 is SGDLS and CDR2 is YYNGEE. The CDR3 is 13 residues long. Trimming took 3 bases from V and 4 from J, leaving 10 bases between them. CDR3 coding DNA: TGTGCCAGCAGCGACACAGGGTTAGAGACCCAGTACTTC. It yields the protein CASSDTGLETQYF.

The V call is TRBV5-4, the J call TRBJ1-1; D perhaps matches TRBD1 (5 bases). This CDR3 is built from 16 residues. Germline V gene data show CDR1 as SGHNT and CDR2 as YYREEE (reference sequence). Trimming removed 2 bases from V and 0 bases from J, with 14 bases in between. Here the CDR3 reads CASSLDSSLMNTEAFF. The CDR3 nucleotides read TGTGCCAGCAGCTTAGACAGCTCCCTTATGAACACTGAAGCTTTCTTT.

The rearrangement uses TRBV7-9 and TRBJ1-2; D is unclear. Trimming removed 5 bases at V and 7 bases at J, with 8 bases between. The CDR3 is 11 residues long. CDR1 and CDR2 from the germline V gene are SEHNR and FQNEAQ (reference sequence). CDR3 residues: CASSPGSGYTF. The DNA of the CDR3 is TGTGCCAGCAGCCCCGGGTCTGGCTACACCTTC. The entire variable domain, with the rest obtained from reference TRBV7-9 and TRBJ1-2, is as follows: DTGVSQNPRHKITKRGQNVTFRCDPISEHNRLYWYRQTLGQGPEFLTYFQNEAQLEKSRLLSDRFSAERPKGSFSTLEIQRTEQGDSAMYLCASSPGSGYTFGSGTRLTVV.

CDR3 sequence reads: CASRLRDTGLTNYGYTF. The CDR3, as DNA: TGCGCCAGCAGACTCAGGGATACCGGGCTTACTAACTATGGCTACACCTTC. The chain joins TRBV4-1 to TRBJ1-2; D might be TRBD1 (5 bases). The CDR3 sequence is 17 residues long. V was shortened by 6 bases and J by 0 bases, with 20 bases between the two germline ends. Germline loops: CDR1 MGHRA, CDR2 YSYEKL.

The chain is built from TRBV27 and TRBJ2-3; 7 bases fit TRBD2. The CDR3 extends over 16 amino acids. Germline V gene lookup returns CDR1 MNHEY and CDR2 SMNVEV (reference sequence). Germline trimming cut 5 bases from V and 1 base from J; bases unmatched to any gene: 9. The CDR3 nucleotides are TGTGCCAGCAGTCCCCCCTTGGGGAGGGGCACAGATACGCAGTATTTT. This encodes CASSPPLGRGTDTQYF.

In its sample, this clone is medium-sized. The chain is built from TRBV12-5 and TRBJ1-1; maybe TRBD1 (6 bases). V lost 5 bases and J lost 4, with 11 bases in between. Per the germline V gene, CDR1 is LGHNT and CDR2 is FRNRAP. This CDR3 contains 13 residues. The CDR3 here is CASGPDSFTEAFF. The CDR3 DNA reads TGTGCTAGTGGTCCGGACAGTTTCACTGAAGCTTTCTTT.

J is TRBJ2-7 and V is TRBV5-1; TRBD1 aligns across 7 bases. V shed 7 bases, J shed 2 bases, and the junction held 9 bases outside the gene matches. The CDR3 consists of 14 residues. Germline V CDR1 and CDR2: SGHRS, YFSETQ. CDR3 sequence: CASAIQGTPYEQYF. The CDR3 DNA is TGCGCCAGCGCAATACAGGGGACCCCCTACGAGCAGTACTTC.

The chain couples TRBV28 to TRBJ2-7; TRBD1 agrees at 7 bases. V lost 6 bases to trimming and J lost 2 bases; unmatched junction nucleotides: 13. The germline V gene encodes CDR1 MDHEN and CDR2 SYDVKM. The CDR3 sequence is 16 residues long. The chain's CDR3 is CASRYPLSTGTYEQYF. The CDR3 region has the DNA TGTGCCAGCAGGTACCCCCTATCGACAGGGACCTACGAGCAGTACTTC.

The chain recombines TRBV19 with TRBJ2-3; no reliable D call. Germline V CDR1 and CDR2: LNHDA, SQIVND (reference sequence). V dropped 3 bases and J dropped 5 bases, with 6 bases sitting between them. The CDR3 consists of 12 residues. The CDR3 region is CASSMSIDTQYF. CDR3 sequence (DNA): TGTGCCAGTAGTATGTCAATAGATACGCAGTATTTT.

The sample holds a few counts of this clone. The chain uses TRBV10-3 and TRBJ1-3, with a weak D call TRBD1 (6 bases). Germline V gene sequence: CDR1 ENHRY, CDR2 SYGVKD. Trimming shortened V by 10 bases and J by 0 bases, and 10 bases separated the two germline ends. The CDR3 sequence is 13 residues long. The CDR3 is CATRQASGNTIYF. CDR3 bases: TGTGCCACAAGACAGGCCTCTGGAAACACCATATATTTT.

V usage is TRBV2 and J usage is TRBJ1-5; 9 bases map to TRBD1. From germline, CDR1 is SNHLY and CDR2 FYNNEI. After removal of 8 bases from V and 1 base from J, the junction contained 9 bases not matched to a gene. The CDR3 is 16 amino acids. CDR3 residues: CASAEQGAGSNQPQHF. The CDR3 DNA reads TGTGCCAGCGCCGAACAGGGGGCAGGGAGCAATCAGCCCCAGCATTTT.

The V and J genes are TRBV6-1 and TRBJ1-1, with D unclear. V shed 1 base and J shed 2 bases, with 5 bases lying between them. The length of the CDR3 is 13 residues. Germline CDR1 and CDR2: MNHNS and SASEGT. CDR3 DNA sequence: TGTGCCAGCAGTGAAGGAGCCAACACTGAAGCTTTCTTT. Its protein is CASSEGANTEAFF.

V is TRBV4-3 and J is TRBJ2-7; perhaps TRBD2 as D (6 bases). Germline V gene lookup returns CDR1 LGHNA and CDR2 YSLEER. Between the trimmed V and J ends, which lost 0 bases and 3 bases, there was a span of 12 bases. CDR3 size: 15 residues. The CDR3 DNA sequence: TGCGCCAGCAGCCAAGATAGACGGGAGTACTACGAGCAGTACTTC. Amino acid sequence: CASSQDRREYYEQYF.

This chain uses TRBV6-5 with TRBJ1-2; the D is unclear. V dropped 0 bases and J dropped 4 bases, with 15 bases sitting between them. Per germline, CDR1 MNHEY and CDR2 SVGAGI. CDR3 length: 16 residues. The CDR3 loop is CASSYSTLSSGYGYTF. The CDR3 nucleotides are TGTGCCAGCAGTTACTCGACGTTAAGCAGCGGCTATGGCTACACCTTC.

V and J are TRBV20-1 and TRBJ1-1; no clear D gene. V lost 7 bases and J lost 4, with 10 bases in between. CDR3 length equals 11 residues. CDR1 and CDR2 (germline): DFQATT, SNEGSKA (reference sequence). CDR3 DNA: TGCAGTGGTATAGCCAGCACTGAAGCTTTCTTT. This encodes CSGIASTEAFF.

V is TRBV5-1 and J is TRBJ2-3, with TRBD2 identical over 13 bases. In germline, CDR1 is SGHRS, CDR2 YFSETQ. The CDR3 sequence is 15 residues long. V lost 3 bases, J lost 7 bases, and 5 bases stayed unmatched. The CDR3 DNA reads as TGCGCCAGCAGCTCGCCGGGACTAGCGGGAAATACGCAGTATTTT. Amino acids: CASSSPGLAGNTQYF.

The chain links TRBV7-9 to TRBJ1-1; a possible D gene is TRBD1 (5 bases). V lost 5 bases to trimming and J lost 1 base, with 11 bases between them. The CDR3 has 14 amino acids. The germline gives CDR1 SEHNR, CDR2 FQNEAQ (reference sequence). The CDR3 DNA sequence: TGTGCCAGCAGCCTCCCAGACAGGAACACTGAAGCTTTCTTT. Protein: CASSLPDRNTEAFF.

This clone has only a few counts. The chain couples TRBV6-5 to TRBJ1-1; tentatively, D is TRBD1 (6 bases). Trimming cost V 5 bases and J 9 bases, with 13 bases left between them. Germline CDR1 reads MNHEY; CDR2 reads SVGAGI. The CDR3 sequence is 12 residues long. The CDR3 here is CASSLIQGQAFF. The CDR3 nucleotides read TGTGCCAGCAGTCTCATACAGGGTCAAGCTTTCTTT.

This chain links TRBV5-6 with TRBJ2-7; 7 nucleotides match TRBD1. Germline V CDR1 and CDR2: SGHDT, YYEEEE. This CDR3 region has 14 residues. V lost 4 bases to trimming and J lost 3 bases; unmatched junction nucleotides: 7. CDR3 sequence (DNA): TGTGCCAGCAGCCAGGGGGATAGGTACTACGAGCAGTACTTC. It specifies CASSQGDRYYEQYF.

The J gene is TRBJ1-4, the V gene TRBV7-9, with 9 bases matching TRBD1. This CDR3 contains 13 residues. Trimming took 8 bases from V and 8 from J; bases not matched to a gene: 6. Germline CDR1 is SEHNR and CDR2 is FQNEAQ (reference sequence). CDR3 bases: TGTGCCAGCCTCGGGACAGGGCCCGAAAAACTGTTTTTT. Translating gives CASLGTGPEKLFF.

This chain's CDR3 is CAISERTSAEIGELFF. CDR3 DNA sequence: TGTGCCATCAGTGAGCGGACTAGTGCCGAGATCGGGGAGCTGTTTTTT. The genes are TRBV10-3 and TRBJ2-2; 7 bases match TRBD2. CDR3 length: 16 residues. The V and J ends lost 2 bases and 7 bases, in that order; junction bases with no gene match: 10. CDR1 is ENHRY, CDR2 SYGVKD, per germline.

The chain combines TRBV6-5 with TRBJ2-7; D is unclear. Trimming removed 6 bases at V and 2 bases at J, with 14 bases between. CDR1 and CDR2 (germline): MNHEY, SVGAGI. The CDR3 runs to 14 residues. The CDR3 sequence: CASSPPMSPYEQYF. In DNA, the CDR3 is TGTGCCAGCAGCCCCCCCATGAGCCCCTACGAGCAGTACTTC.

The V call is TRBV18, the J call TRBJ2-1, with D possibly TRBD2 on 6 matching bases. V was pared by 0 bases and J by 4 bases, with 13 bases between. This CDR3 has 16 residues. The germline V gene encodes CDR1 KGHSH and CDR2 LQKENI. CDR3 sequence (DNA): TGTGCCAGCTCACCACCGGGGGGATCTAGTTACAATGAGCAGTTCTTC. This sequence encodes CASSPPGGSSYNEQFF.

This rearrangement joins TRBV7-2 to TRBJ2-7; 7 bases agree with TRBD2. V dropped 3 bases and J dropped 3; count of bases not matched to a gene: 2. The CDR3 covers 13 residues. The germline CDR1 and CDR2 sequences are SGHTA and FQGNSA. This chain's CDR3 is CASSLWGGYEQYF. The CDR3 nucleotides read TGTGCCAGCAGCTTGTGGGGGGGCTACGAGCAGTACTTC.

This clone was picked up one time. The rearrangement uses TRBV29-1 and TRBJ2-3, with 7 bases identical to TRBD2. The CDR3 contains 14 residues. The germline CDR1 and CDR2 sequences are SQVTM and ANQGSEA. Trimming took 7 bases from V and 2 from J; bases not matched to a gene: 9. DNA of the CDR3: TGCAGCGGCCTGACTAGCCCCCCCACAGATACGCAGTATTTT. This sequence encodes CSGLTSPPTDTQYF.

V gene TRBV4-3 combines with J gene TRBJ1-6; D possibly corresponds to TRBD1 (5 bases). The CDR3 covers 15 residues. Germline loops: CDR1 LGHNA, CDR2 YSLEER. The ends were cut back, 0 bases at V and 11 bases at J, with 14 bases in the middle. CDR3 nucleotides: TGCGCCAGCAGCCAAGATGGGGGGACCGGGACACCCCTCCACTTT. This codes for CASSQDGGTGTPLHF.

V gene TRBV15 combines with J gene TRBJ1-2; 8 bases map to TRBD1. The ends lost 1 base at V and 2 bases at J; junction bases unmatched: 3. The germline V gene encodes CDR1 LNHNV and CDR2 YYDKDF (reference sequence). This CDR3 contains 15 residues. In DNA form, the CDR3 reads TGTGCCACCAGCAGAGGGGACAGGCGAAACTATGGCTACACCTTC. It codes for CATSRGDRRNYGYTF.

The chain carries TRBV28 and TRBJ1-1, with unresolved D. Trimming took 3 bases from V and 2 from J, leaving 13 bases between them. The length of the CDR3 is 15 residues. The germline V gene encodes CDR1 MDHEN and CDR2 SYDVKM. The CDR3 region has the DNA TGTGCCAGCAGTTTGGTTTCGGGGATTAACACTGAAGCTTTCTTT. Protein sequence: CASSLVSGINTEAFF.